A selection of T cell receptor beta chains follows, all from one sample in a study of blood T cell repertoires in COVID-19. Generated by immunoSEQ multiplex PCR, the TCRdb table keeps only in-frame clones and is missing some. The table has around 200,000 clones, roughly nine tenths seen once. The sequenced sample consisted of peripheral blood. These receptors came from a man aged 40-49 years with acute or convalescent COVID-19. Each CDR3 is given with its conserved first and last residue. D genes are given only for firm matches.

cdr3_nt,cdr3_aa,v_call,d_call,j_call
TGTGCCAGCAGCTCCCCCATAGAGGGCCGCACAGATACGCAGTATTTT,CASSSPIEGRTDTQYF,TRBV7-2,NA,TRBJ2-3
TGTGCCAGCAGTAAAGGGGGGGAGTATGGCTACACCTTC,CASSKGGEYGYTF,TRBV2,NA,TRBJ1-2
TGTGCCAGCAGTTACACCTCCAGGGAAAGCACTGAAGCTTTCTTT,CASSYTSRESTEAFF,TRBV6-5,NA,TRBJ1-1
TGTGCCAGCAGCCAAAGATCCCGACTAGCTGGTGAGCAGTTCTTC,CASSQRSRLAGEQFF,TRBV7-2,TRBD2,TRBJ2-1
TGTGCCAGCAGCCCGATGACAGGGCTCAATCAGCCCCAGCATTTT,CASSPMTGLNQPQHF,TRBV5-8,TRBD1,TRBJ1-5
TGTGCCAGCAGTACCCCAGGAGCGGGAGAAGAGACCCAGTACTTC,CASSTPGAGEETQYF,TRBV6-5,TRBD2,TRBJ2-5
TGTGCCAGCAGTCCTGGGAGGAGGATTAGCAATCAGCCCCAGCATTTT,CASSPGRRISNQPQHF,TRBV28,NA,TRBJ1-5
TGTGCCAGCAGTTACTCAACTGGACTAGCCTACGAGCAGTACTTC,CASSYSTGLAYEQYF,TRBV6-2/TRBV6-3,TRBD2,TRBJ2-7
TGTGCCAGCAGCTTAGATCGTTCACCCCTCCACTTT,CASSLDRSPLHF,TRBV11-2,NA,TRBJ1-6
TGTGCCAGCAGTGGACAGACACCTAAGACCTTCTACGAGCAGTACTTC,CASSGQTPKTFYEQYF,TRBV6-1,NA,TRBJ2-7
TGTGCCAGCAGCCGGGCGCGGGGGAACTACAATGAGCAGTTCTTC,CASSRARGNYNEQFF,TRBV7-2,TRBD2,TRBJ2-1
TGCGCCAGCAGCCAATCAGGGACTAGCGGGAGTGGGTTGGATACGCAGTATTTT,CASSQSGTSGSGLDTQYF,TRBV4-3,TRBD2,TRBJ2-3
TGTGCCAGTACCTCGGGAGGGGGGGTCGATGAGCAGTTCTTC,CASTSGGGVDEQFF,TRBV19,TRBD2,TRBJ2-1
TGTGCCTGGGTTCGTCCGCGGGACAGAAAATTCACAGATACGCAGTATTTT,CAWVRPRDRKFTDTQYF,TRBV30,NA,TRBJ2-3